This TCR beta chain comes out of a study of blood T cell repertoires in COVID-19. Study-wide context: PBMCs, B-cell-depleted T cells, or T cells were the source of the cDNA or gDNA that made up the material.

Trimming left V 0 bases short and J 6 bases short, with 12 bases between. CDR3 size: 15 residues. Germline CDR1 and CDR2: LGHNA and YSLEER. In the authors' workflow: Estimation of nucleated cell counts relied on the amplification of reference gene primers. Produced via immunoSEQ multiplex PCR; TCRdb's table is partial and in-frame only. From that table come the V and J calls and clone size; the DNA was used to work out D and trimming. The sample includes 350,000 to 400,000 clones, approximately 86% of them seen just once. The clonotype was recovered from an older woman with COVID-19, enrolled during active disease. The genes are TRBV4-3 and TRBJ2-4; D remains ambiguous. The sample comprised peripheral blood. The CDR3 DNA reads TGCGCCAGCAGCCAAGATTCCCAGAACCCAAACATTCAGTACTTC. It encodes CASSQDSQNPNIQYF.